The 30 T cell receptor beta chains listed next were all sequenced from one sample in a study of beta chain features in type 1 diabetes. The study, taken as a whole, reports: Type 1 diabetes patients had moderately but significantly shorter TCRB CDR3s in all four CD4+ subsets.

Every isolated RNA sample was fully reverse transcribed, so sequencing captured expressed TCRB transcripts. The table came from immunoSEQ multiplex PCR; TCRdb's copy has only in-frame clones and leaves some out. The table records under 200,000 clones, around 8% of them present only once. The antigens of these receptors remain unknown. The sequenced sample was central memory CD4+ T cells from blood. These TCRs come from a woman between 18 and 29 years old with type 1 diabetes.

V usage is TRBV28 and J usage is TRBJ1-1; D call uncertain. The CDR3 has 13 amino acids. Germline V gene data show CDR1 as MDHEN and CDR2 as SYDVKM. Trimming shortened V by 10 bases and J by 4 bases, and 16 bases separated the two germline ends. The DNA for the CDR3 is TGTGCCACCACGACCTCCCCGGGCACTGAAGCTTTCTTT. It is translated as CATTTSPGTEAFF.

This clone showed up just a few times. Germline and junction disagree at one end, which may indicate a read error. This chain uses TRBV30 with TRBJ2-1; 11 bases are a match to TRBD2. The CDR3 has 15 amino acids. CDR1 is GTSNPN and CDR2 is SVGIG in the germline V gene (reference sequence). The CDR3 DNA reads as TGTGCCTGGAGGCTAGCGGGAGGTCATATGGGGGAGCAGCTCTTC. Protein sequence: CAWRLAGGHMGEQLF.

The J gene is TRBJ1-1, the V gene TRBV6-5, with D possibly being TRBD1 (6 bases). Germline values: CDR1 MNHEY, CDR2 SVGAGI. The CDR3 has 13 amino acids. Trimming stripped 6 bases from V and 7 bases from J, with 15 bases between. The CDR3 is CASSKGGLVEAFF. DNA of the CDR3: TGTGCCAGCAGCAAAGGGGGTTTGGTTGAAGCTTTCTTT.

CDR3 DNA: TGCGCCAGCAGCTTGGGTAGCTTGAACACTGAAGCTTTCTTT. This gives the protein CASSLGSLNTEAFF. The rearrangement links TRBV5-1 to TRBJ1-1; D gene ambiguous. Looked up from germline, CDR1 is SGHRS and CDR2 is YFSETQ. V was cut by 0 bases and J by 0 bases, with 6 bases left in between. The CDR3 totals 14 residues.

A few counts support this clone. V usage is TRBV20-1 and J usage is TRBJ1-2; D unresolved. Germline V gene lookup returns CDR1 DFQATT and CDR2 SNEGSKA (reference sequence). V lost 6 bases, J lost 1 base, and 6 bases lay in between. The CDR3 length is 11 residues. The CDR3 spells CSAQYNYGYTF. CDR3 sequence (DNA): TGCAGTGCACAGTATAACTATGGCTACACCTTC.

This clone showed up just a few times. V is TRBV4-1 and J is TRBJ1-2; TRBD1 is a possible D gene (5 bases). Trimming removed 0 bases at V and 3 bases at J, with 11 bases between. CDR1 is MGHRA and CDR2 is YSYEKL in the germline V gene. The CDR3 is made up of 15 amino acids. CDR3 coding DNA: TGCGCCAGCAGCCAAGAGGTCAGGGCCTACTATGGCTACACCTTC. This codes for CASSQEVRAYYGYTF.

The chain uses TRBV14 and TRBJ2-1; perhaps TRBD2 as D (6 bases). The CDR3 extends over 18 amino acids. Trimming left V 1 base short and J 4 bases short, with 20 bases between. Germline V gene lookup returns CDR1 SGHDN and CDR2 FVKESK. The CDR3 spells CASSQAARSSGRYNEQFF. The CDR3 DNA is TGTGCCAGCAGCCAAGCCGCCCGGTCCAGCGGGCGTTACAATGAGCAGTTCTTC.

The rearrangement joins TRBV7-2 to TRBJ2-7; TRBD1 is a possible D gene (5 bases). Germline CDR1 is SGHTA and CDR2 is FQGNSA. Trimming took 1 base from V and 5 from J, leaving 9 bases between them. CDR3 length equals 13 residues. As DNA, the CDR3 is TGTGCCAGCAGCTTAGTGGCAGGGCACGAGCAGTACTTC. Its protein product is CASSLVAGHEQYF. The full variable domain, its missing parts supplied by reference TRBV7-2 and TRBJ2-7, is GAGVSQSPSNKVTEKGKDVELRCDPISGHTALYWYRQSLGQGLEFLIYFQGNSAPDKSGLPSDRFSAERTGGSVSTLTIQRTQQEDSAVYLCASSLVAGHEQYFGPGTRLTVT.

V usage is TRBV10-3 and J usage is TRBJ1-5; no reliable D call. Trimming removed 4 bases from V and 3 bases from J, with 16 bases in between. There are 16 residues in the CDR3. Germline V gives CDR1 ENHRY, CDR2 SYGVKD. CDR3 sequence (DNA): TGTGCCATCAGTGTGTCGGGGAGTGGACCCAATCAGCCCCAGCATTTT. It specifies CAISVSGSGPNQPQHF.

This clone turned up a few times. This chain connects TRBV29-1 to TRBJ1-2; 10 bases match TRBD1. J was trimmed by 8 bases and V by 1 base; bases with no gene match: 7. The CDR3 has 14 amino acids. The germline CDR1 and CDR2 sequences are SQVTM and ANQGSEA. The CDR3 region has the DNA TGCAGCGTTGAAGTCGACAGGGGGCTCAAGGGCTACACCTTC. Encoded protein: CSVEVDRGLKGYTF.

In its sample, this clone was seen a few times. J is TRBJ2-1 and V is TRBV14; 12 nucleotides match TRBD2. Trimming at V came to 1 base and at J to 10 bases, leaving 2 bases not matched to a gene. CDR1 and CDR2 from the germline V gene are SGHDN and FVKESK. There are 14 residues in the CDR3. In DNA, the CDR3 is TGTGCCAGCAGCCAAGTACTAGCGGGAGGCGAGCAGTTCTTC. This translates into CASSQVLAGGEQFF.

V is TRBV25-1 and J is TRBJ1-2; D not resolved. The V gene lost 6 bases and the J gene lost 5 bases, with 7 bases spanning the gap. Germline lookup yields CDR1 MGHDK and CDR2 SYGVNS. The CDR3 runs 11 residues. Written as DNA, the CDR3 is TGTGCCAGCAGCCCAGGATATGGCTACACCTTC. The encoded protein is CASSPGYGYTF.

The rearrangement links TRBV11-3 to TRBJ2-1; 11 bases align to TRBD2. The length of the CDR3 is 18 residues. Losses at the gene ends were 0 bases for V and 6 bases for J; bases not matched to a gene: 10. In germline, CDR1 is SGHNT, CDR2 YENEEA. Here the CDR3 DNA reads TGTGCCAGCAGCTTAGATCCTCGACTAGCGGGACAGAGCAATGAGCAGTTCTTC. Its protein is CASSLDPRLAGQSNEQFF.

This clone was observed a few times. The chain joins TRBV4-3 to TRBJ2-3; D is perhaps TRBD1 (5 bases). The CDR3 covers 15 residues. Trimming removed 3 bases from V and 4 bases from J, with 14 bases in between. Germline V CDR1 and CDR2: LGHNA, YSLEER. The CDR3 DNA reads TGCGCCAGCAGCCATCAGGGCAATATCGCAGATACGCAGTATTTT. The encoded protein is CASSHQGNIADTQYF.

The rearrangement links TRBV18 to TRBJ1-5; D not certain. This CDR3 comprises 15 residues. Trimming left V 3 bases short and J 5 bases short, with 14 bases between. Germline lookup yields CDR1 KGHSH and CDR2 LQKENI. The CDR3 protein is CASSPGSASDQPQHF. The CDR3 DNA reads TGTGCCAGCTCACCTGGCAGCGCTTCGGATCAGCCCCAGCATTTT.

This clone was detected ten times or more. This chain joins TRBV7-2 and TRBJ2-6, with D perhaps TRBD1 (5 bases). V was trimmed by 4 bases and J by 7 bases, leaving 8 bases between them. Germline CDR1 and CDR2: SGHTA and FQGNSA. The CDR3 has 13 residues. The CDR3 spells CASSSGLANVLTF. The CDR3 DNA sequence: TGTGCCAGCAGCTCAGGGTTAGCCAACGTCCTGACTTTC.

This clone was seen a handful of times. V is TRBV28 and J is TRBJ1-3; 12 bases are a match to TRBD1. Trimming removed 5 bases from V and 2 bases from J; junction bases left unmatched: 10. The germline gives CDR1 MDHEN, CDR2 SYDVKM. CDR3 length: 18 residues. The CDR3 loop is CASSPSPGQGATGNTIYF. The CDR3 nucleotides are TGTGCCAGCAGTCCTTCCCCGGGACAGGGGGCAACTGGAAACACCATATATTTT.

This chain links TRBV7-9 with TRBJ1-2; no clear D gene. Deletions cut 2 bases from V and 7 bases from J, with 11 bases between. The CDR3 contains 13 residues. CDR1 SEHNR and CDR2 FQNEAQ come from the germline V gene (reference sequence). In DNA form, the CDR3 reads TGTGCCAGCAGCTTACCGGGGAGAGGTGGCTACACCTTC. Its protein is CASSLPGRGGYTF.

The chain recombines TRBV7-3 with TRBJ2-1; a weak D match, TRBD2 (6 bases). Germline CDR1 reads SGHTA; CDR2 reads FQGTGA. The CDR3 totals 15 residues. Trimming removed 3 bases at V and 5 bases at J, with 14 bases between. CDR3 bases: TGTGCCAGCAGCTTGACGGGACTGAAGAACAATGAGCAGTTCTTC. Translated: CASSLTGLKNNEQFF. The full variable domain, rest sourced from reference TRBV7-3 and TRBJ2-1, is GAGVSQTPSNKVTEKGKYVELRCDPISGHTALYWYRQSLGQGPEFLIYFQGTGAADDSGLPNDRFFAVRPEGSVSTLKIQRTERGDSAVYLCASSLTGLKNNEQFFGPGTRLTVL.

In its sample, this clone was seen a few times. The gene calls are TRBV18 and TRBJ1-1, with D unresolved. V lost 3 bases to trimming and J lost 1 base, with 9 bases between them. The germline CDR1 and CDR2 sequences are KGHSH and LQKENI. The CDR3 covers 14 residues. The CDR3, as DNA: TGTGCCAGCTCACCGGACTCCCGGAACACTGAAGCTTTCTTT. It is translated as CASSPDSRNTEAFF.

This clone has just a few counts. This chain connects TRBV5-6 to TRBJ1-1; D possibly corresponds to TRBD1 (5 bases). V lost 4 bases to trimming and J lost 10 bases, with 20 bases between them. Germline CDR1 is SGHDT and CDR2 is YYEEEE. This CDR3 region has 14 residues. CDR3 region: CASSTEQGRGVAFF. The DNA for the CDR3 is TGTGCCAGCAGCACGGAGCAGGGTCGCGGAGTAGCTTTCTTT. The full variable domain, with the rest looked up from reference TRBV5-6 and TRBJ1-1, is DAGVTQSPTHLIKTRGQQVTLRCSPKSGHDTVSWYQQALGQGPQFIFQYYEEEERQRGNFPDRFSGHQFPNYSSELNVNALLLGDSALYLCASSTEQGRGVAFFGQGTRLTVV.

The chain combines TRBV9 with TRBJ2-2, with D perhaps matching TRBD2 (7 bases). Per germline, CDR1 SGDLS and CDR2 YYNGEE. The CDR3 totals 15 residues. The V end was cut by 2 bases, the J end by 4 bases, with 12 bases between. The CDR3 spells CASSVEGGPTGELFF. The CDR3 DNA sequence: TGTGCCAGCAGCGTGGAGGGGGGGCCCACCGGGGAGCTGTTTTTT. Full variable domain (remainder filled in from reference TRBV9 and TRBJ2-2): DSGVTQTPKHLITATGQRVTLRCSPRSGDLSVYWYQQSLDQGLQFLIQYYNGEERAKGNILERFSAQQFPDLHSELNLSSLELGDSALYFCASSVEGGPTGELFFGEGSRLTVL.

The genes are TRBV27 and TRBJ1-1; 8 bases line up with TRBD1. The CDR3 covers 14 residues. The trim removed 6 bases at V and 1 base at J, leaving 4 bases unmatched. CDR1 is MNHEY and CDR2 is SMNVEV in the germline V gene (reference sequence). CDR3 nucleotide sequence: TGTGCCAGCAGCACCACAGGGGGGAACACTGAAGCTTTCTTT. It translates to CASSTTGGNTEAFF.

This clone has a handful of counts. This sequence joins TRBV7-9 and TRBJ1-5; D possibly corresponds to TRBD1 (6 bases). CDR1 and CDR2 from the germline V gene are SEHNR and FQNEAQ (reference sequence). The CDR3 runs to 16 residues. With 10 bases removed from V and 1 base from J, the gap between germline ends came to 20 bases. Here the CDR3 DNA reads TGTGCCATATCCGCAGGGGCTATTACGAGCAATCAGCCCCAGCATTTT. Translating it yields CAISAGAITSNQPQHF.

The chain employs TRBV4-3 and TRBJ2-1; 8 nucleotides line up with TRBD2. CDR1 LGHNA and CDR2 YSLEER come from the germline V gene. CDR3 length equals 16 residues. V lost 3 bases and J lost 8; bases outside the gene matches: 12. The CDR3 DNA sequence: TGCGCCAGCAGCCAGGCTAACAGCGGGGGCTTGGATGAGCAGTTCTTC. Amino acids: CASSQANSGGLDEQFF.

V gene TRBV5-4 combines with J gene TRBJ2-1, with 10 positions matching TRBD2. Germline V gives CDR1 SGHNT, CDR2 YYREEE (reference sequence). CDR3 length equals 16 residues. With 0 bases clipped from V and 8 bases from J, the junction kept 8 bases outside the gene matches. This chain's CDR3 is CASSLGAGGQLDEQFF. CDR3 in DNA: TGTGCCAGCAGCTTGGGAGCGGGAGGGCAATTGGATGAGCAGTTCTTC.

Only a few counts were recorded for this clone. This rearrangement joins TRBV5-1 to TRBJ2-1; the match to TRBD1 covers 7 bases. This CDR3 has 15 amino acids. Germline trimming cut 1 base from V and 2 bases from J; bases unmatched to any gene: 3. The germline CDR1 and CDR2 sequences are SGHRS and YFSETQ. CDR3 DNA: TGCGCCAGCAGCTTGACAGGGGCGCCCTACAATGAGCAGTTCTTC. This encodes CASSLTGAPYNEQFF.

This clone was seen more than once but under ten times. The CDR3 spells CSASPTDEQYF. CDR3 in DNA: TGCAGTGCAAGCCCTACCGACGAGCAGTACTTC. V is TRBV20-1 and J is TRBJ2-7; D ambiguous. This CDR3 is 11 amino acids long. Between the trimmed V and J ends, which lost 6 bases and 5 bases, there was a span of 11 bases. In germline, CDR1 is DFQATT, CDR2 SNEGSKA (reference sequence).

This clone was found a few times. This CDR3 is CATSRDHSNYGYTF. Here the CDR3 DNA reads TGTGCCACCAGCAGAGATCACAGCAACTATGGCTACACCTTC. The chain joins TRBV15 to TRBJ1-2; no clear D. In germline, CDR1 is LNHNV, CDR2 YYDKDF (reference sequence). Trimming took 0 bases from V and 2 from J, leaving 7 bases between them. CDR3 length: 14 amino acids.

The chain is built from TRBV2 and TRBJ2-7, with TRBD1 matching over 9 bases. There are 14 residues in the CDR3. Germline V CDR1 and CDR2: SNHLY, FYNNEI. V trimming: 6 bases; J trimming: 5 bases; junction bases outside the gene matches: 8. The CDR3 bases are TGTGCCAGCAGGACCGGGACAGGGAACGACGAGCAGTACTTC. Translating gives CASRTGTGNDEQYF. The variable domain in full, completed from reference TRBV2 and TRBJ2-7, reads EPEVTQTPSHQVTQMGQEVILRCVPISNHLYFYWYRQILGQKVEFLVSFYNNEISEKSEIFDDQFSVERPDGSNFTLKIRSTKLEDSAMYFCASRTGTGNDEQYFGPGTRLTVT.